Each of the 14 T cell receptor beta chains below was sequenced from the same sample in a study of cytomegalovirus exposure and HLA in healthy donors. PCR employed 60 Vbeta and 13 Jbeta primers. Sequenced by immunoSEQ multiplex PCR; TCRdb stores in-frame clones only, minus some. The table shows under 200,000 clones, with around 79% occurring only once. The sample taken for sequencing was PBMCs. Receptors originate from a man aged 50-60 years in good health and CMV-seropositive.

This clone is a singleton in its sample. CDR3 loop: CASSADRRTEAFF. The DNA for the CDR3 is TGTGCCAGCAGTGCGGACAGACGTACTGAAGCTTTCTTT. V usage is TRBV2 and J usage is TRBJ1-1, with a tentative D call TRBD1 (6 bases). Germline V CDR1 and CDR2: SNHLY, FYNNEI. The CDR3 has 13 amino acids. The germline V and J ends were trimmed by 4 bases and 5 bases, with 11 bases remaining between them.

The rearrangement links TRBV7-2 to TRBJ2-1, with 14 bases identical to TRBD2. CDR1 is SGHTA and CDR2 is FQGNSA in the germline V gene. CDR3 length: 18 residues. V dropped 5 bases and J dropped 6; count of bases not matched to a gene: 12. CDR3 in DNA: TGTGCCAGCAGCCCTCACCGACTAGCGGGGGGGGGTGGCAATGAGCAGTTCTTC. Translated, it gives CASSPHRLAGGGGNEQFF. The variable domain in full, with the rest retrieved from reference TRBV7-2 and TRBJ2-1, is GAGVSQSPSNKVTEKGKDVELRCDPISGHTALYWYRQSLGQGLEFLIYFQGNSAPDKSGLPSDRFSAERTGGSVSTLTIQRTQQEDSAVYLCASSPHRLAGGGGNEQFFGPGTRLTVL.

This chain connects TRBV6-4 to TRBJ2-2; 9 bases match TRBD1. The CDR3 extends over 15 amino acids. The J segment lost 5 bases and the V segment lost 6 bases, leaving 7 bases of the junction unmatched. Germline assignment: CDR1 MRHNA and CDR2 SNTAGT. CDR3 nucleotides: TGTGCCAGCAGATCCCAGACAGGGGGAACCGGGGAGCTGTTTTTT. Protein sequence: CASRSQTGGTGELFF.

This rearrangement joins TRBV27 to TRBJ1-1; TRBD1 is a possible D gene (5 bases). This CDR3 has 17 amino acids. Looked up from germline, CDR1 is MNHEY and CDR2 is SMNVEV (reference sequence). Trimming took 4 bases from V and 4 from J, leaving 22 bases between them. The CDR3 nucleotides are TGTGCCAGCAGTTCGCGCAACCTCGCGCGCAGGGTCACTGAAGCTTTCTTT. It is translated as CASSSRNLARRVTEAFF.

The chain is built from TRBV7-8 and TRBJ1-2; 12 bases map to TRBD1. CDR1 is SGHVS and CDR2 is FQNEAQ in the germline V gene. The CDR3 runs to 17 residues. V shed 5 bases, J shed 8 bases, and the junction held 15 bases outside the gene matches. CDR3 nucleotide sequence: TGTGCCAGCAGCCCCGGGACAGGGGGCTTCGGGAAGCGAGGCTACACCTTC. It translates to CASSPGTGGFGKRGYTF. Full variable domain (missing parts from reference TRBV7-8 and TRBJ1-2): GAGVSQSPRYKVAKRGQDVALRCDPISGHVSLFWYQQALGQGPEFLTYFQNEAQLDKSGLPSDRFFAERPEGSVSTLKIQRTQQEDSAVYLCASSPGTGGFGKRGYTFGSGTRLTVV.

The genes are TRBV11-3 and TRBJ2-1; D is undetermined. Trimming left V 4 bases short and J 6 bases short, with 4 bases between. The V gene's germline CDR1 is SGHNT and CDR2 YENEEA. The CDR3 is 11 residues long. The CDR3 DNA sequence: TGTGCCAGCAGCTCGGGCAATGAGCAGTTCTTC. Its protein product is CASSSGNEQFF. Based on the CDR3 plus reference TRBV11-3 and TRBJ2-1, the full variable domain is EAGVVQSPRYKIIEKKQPVAFWCNPISGHNTLYWYLQNLGQGPELLIRYENEEAVDDSQLPKDRFSAERLKGVDSTLKIQPAELGDSAVYLCASSSGNEQFFGPGTRLTVL.

V and J are TRBV19 and TRBJ2-6; D not resolved. Trimming pared 4 bases from V and 3 bases from J, leaving 10 bases between. CDR3 size: 15 residues. From germline, CDR1 is LNHDA and CDR2 SQIVND (reference sequence). This chain's CDR3 is CASSNLGNGANVLTF. The CDR3 bases are TGTGCCAGTAGTAACCTAGGCAATGGGGCCAACGTCCTGACTTTC.

This clone came up a few times. This rearrangement joins TRBV28 to TRBJ2-4; 8 nucleotides line up with TRBD2. CDR1 and CDR2 from the germline V gene are MDHEN and SYDVKM. CDR3 length equals 16 residues. V lost 3 bases and J lost 2; bases outside the gene matches: 6. The CDR3 nucleotides are TGTGCCAGCAGTTTGTTCGGGGGGGCGACCAAAAACATTCAGTACTTC. It yields the protein CASSLFGGATKNIQYF.

This clone showed up just once. The chain is built from TRBV5-6 and TRBJ2-1; 7 nucleotides agree with TRBD2. CDR1 and CDR2 (germline): SGHDT, YYEEEE. Trimming took 0 bases from V and 3 from J; bases not matched to a gene: 9. The CDR3 totals 17 residues. CDR3 bases: TGTGCCAGCAGCTTGGCCCGGGGGGACGGGAACTACAATGAGCAGTTCTTC. Translating it yields CASSLARGDGNYNEQFF.

V is TRBV15 and J is TRBJ2-3; D gene ambiguous. V lost 1 base, J lost 2 bases, and 13 bases lay in between. The CDR3 contains 16 residues. Germline CDR1 reads LNHNV; CDR2 reads YYDKDF (reference sequence). The CDR3 DNA sequence: TGTGCCACCAGCAGAGGGCACAGTACCGACACAGATACGCAGTATTTT. Encoded protein: CATSRGHSTDTDTQYF.

The V and J genes are TRBV27 and TRBJ1-3; TRBD1 matches at 7 bases. The CDR3 loop spans 15 amino acids. Germline CDR1 MNHEY, CDR2 SMNVEV (reference sequence). Trimming cost V 8 bases and J 4 bases; bases outside gene matches: 11. The CDR3 DNA reads TGTGCCAGCCCCTCATGGCAGGGGGTCGGAAACACCATATATTTT. It codes for CASPSWQGVGNTIYF.

This clone appeared a few times. The chain employs TRBV5-8 and TRBJ2-5; 8 bases agree with TRBD2. Germline CDR1 SGHTS, CDR2 YDEGEE. J lost 2 bases, V lost 2 bases, and 8 bases had no gene match. The CDR3 contains 16 residues. The chain's CDR3 is CASSFWGSGAQETQYF. The CDR3, as DNA: TGTGCCAGCAGCTTCTGGGGTAGCGGGGCACAAGAGACCCAGTACTTC.

The rearrangement uses TRBV5-1 and TRBJ1-2; 12 bases map to TRBD1. This CDR3 has 15 amino acids. Germline trimming cut 4 bases from V and 6 bases from J; bases unmatched to any gene: 7. Germline V gene data show CDR1 as SGHRS and CDR2 as YFSETQ. The CDR3 sequence: CASSRGTGGADGYTF. Written as DNA, the CDR3 is TGCGCCAGCAGCCGCGGGACAGGGGGCGCCGATGGCTACACCTTC.

The chain recombines TRBV6-5 with TRBJ1-4; D gene ambiguous. Between the trimmed V and J ends, which lost 5 bases and 4 bases, there was a span of 14 bases. Germline V gene lookup returns CDR1 MNHEY and CDR2 SVGAGI. The CDR3 is 15 amino acids. CDR3 region: CASSSSGSGNEKLFF. For the CDR3, the DNA is TGTGCCAGCAGTAGCTCAGGATCCGGTAATGAAAAACTGTTTTTT.